The sequence of this T cell receptor (beta chain) was determined in a study of T cell clonality in common variable immunodeficiency (dated by TCRdb to 2015 to 2017). Results and caveats for the whole study, not just this receptor: Reportedly, TCRbeta sequences from CVID had fewer deletions and N-nucleotide insertions, and highly modified clones with 13 or more V deletions were absent from CVID. It was noted by the authors that sequencing of the repertoires of T cell subpopulations would be needed to clarify the cause of the increased clonality in CVID. TCRbeta clonality was higher in CVID subjects than in healthy controls (t-test p = 0.018), and the increase was most characteristic of about a third of subjects. Although equal DNA input was used, an average of roughly 85,000 unique sequences per sample was obtained for controls, compared with around 32,000 for CVID samples. Patient heterogeneity within the CVID cohort put limits on correlating repertoire features with clinical complications. CVID subjects shared fewer TCRbeta clones with each other than healthy controls did (p < 0.0001).

Equivalent amounts of genomic DNA from CVID and control samples were used as sequencing input. For every sample, a 60 bp segment covering the rearranged TCRbeta CDR3 region was amplified and then sequenced. The immunoSEQ assay, a bias-corrected multiplex PCR with high-throughput sequencing, was employed for TCRbeta amplification. Concerning the study's data processing: Every unique nucleotide sequence counted as a clone and was annotated with V, D and J genes, copy number and frequency. Sequences were labeled productive if in frame, and non-productive if out of frame or containing stop codons. As previously described, clonality was computed from Shannon's entropy. Mean CDR3 Kyte-Doolittle hydropathy was derived from the predicted amino acid sequences of productive clones. Hierarchical clustering of scaled V gene usage was performed with the R hclust function using Manhattan distance and complete linkage. Clone sharing by CDR3 amino acid sequence was assessed by resampling 12 repertoires per group over 100 rounds. The repertoires were screened for some 69 published EBV-specific TCRbeta sequences and roughly 240 published CMV-specific TCRbeta sequences. Analysis left out two CVID samples that produced under 10,000 sequences, so some 45 CVID repertoires remained. Drawn from immuneACCESS, this table holds only the in-frame rearrangements with V and J called that TCRdb kept. Clones are partly lost; checked studies trace under half to an unresolved V gene and leave the rest unexplained. Clone size and the V and J calls come from that table; the DNA yielded D and trimming. In this sample, about 28,000 clones appear, none counted once only. The ten largest clonotypes hold 3.2% of the sample.

A note on this clone: Its binding antigen is unknown. With the read ending 3 residues before the CDR3 end, the germline J gene is used to fill in that end.

The V end loses 5 bases and the J end loses 3 bases, and a stretch of 8 bases separates them. The CDR1 and CDR2 encoded by the germline V gene are ENHRY and SYGVKD. Including cysteine and phenylalanine, the CDR3 has 12 amino acids. The DNA shown is the part of the CDR3 that was read: 27 bases, in frame from base 1. CVID was diagnosed by standard criteria: serum IgG, IgA and/or IgM reduced below normal range, plus specific antibody deficiency. There were 44 subjects in the CVID group (approximately 30 male and 15 or so female), ranging in age from roughly 8 to 70 years, with a mean age of about 40. Predominantly Caucasian heritage was noted among both the CVID patients and the healthy controls. Replacement immunoglobulin therapy had been administered to all CVID subjects for at least one year at the time of study participation. At blood collection, none of the CVID subjects was ill or on immunomodulatory or immunosuppressive medication. From each donor, roughly 4.5 to 8 ml of heparinized peripheral whole blood was collected. Genomic DNA from adults with common variable immune deficiency (CVID) and from healthy adult controls was used to sequence TCRbeta CDR3 repertoires. Diluted blood was density-centrifuged over Hypaque 1077 or Ficoll-Paque to isolate peripheral blood mononuclear cells. Unsorted mononuclear cells served as the source of genomic DNA, which was extracted either by Qiagen column purification or by a centrifugation-based method.

The sequence joins TRBV10-3 to TRBJ2-7; the D gene lacks a confident call. Specimen: peripheral blood mononuclear cells. The sequence came from a human donor with common variable immunodeficiency. The CDR3 reads CAISSLDYEQYF. Incomplete CDR3 DNA: TGTGCCATCAGTTCATTAGACTACGAG.